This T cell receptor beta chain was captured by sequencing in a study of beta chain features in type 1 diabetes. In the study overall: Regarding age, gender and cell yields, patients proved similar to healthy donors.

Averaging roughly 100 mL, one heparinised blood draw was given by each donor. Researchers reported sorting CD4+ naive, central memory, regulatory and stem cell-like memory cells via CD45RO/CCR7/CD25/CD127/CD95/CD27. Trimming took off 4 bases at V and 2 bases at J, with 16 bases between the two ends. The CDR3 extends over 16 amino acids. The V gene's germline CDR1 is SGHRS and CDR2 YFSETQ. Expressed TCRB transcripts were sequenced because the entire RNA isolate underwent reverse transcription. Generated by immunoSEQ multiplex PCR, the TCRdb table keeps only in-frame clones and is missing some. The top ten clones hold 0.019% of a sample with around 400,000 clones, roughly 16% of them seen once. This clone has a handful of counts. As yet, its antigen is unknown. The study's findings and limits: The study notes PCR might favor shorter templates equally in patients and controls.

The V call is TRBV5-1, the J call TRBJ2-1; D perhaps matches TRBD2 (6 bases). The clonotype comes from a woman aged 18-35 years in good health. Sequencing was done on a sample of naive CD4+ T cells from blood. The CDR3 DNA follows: TGCGCCAGCAGCCCCTACGGCGGGGCCGCCTACAATGAGCAGTTCTTC. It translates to CASSPYGGAAYNEQFF.